These 16 T cell receptor beta chains were all obtained from the same sample, sequenced in a study of blood T cell repertoires in COVID-19. Using immunoSEQ multiplex PCR, the repertoire was profiled, and TCRdb retains in-frame clones only, with some absent. The sample records roughly 200,000 clones, about 77% being singletons. Sequences were obtained from peripheral blood. The receptor source for this set is an elderly woman with active or convalescent COVID-19.

DNA of the CDR3: TGTGCCAGCAGGGCGACAGGGGGCACTGAAGCTTTCTTT. This translates into CASRATGGTEAFF. The V call is TRBV2, the J call TRBJ1-1; 9 positions agree with TRBD1. V gave up 6 bases and J gave up 4 bases; unmatched junction bases: 3. CDR3 size: 13 residues. Germline loops: CDR1 SNHLY, CDR2 FYNNEI.

In its sample, this clone was seen a few times. V gene TRBV19 combines with J gene TRBJ2-6; 8 nucleotides line up with TRBD1. This CDR3 is built from 17 residues. V lost 5 bases, J lost 4 bases, and 10 bases stayed unmatched. Germline-derived CDR1 and CDR2 are LNHDA and SQIVND (reference sequence). CDR3 DNA: TGTGCCAGTAGTCCCGGGACAGGACTCTCAGGGGCCAACGTCCTGACTTTC. Protein product: CASSPGTGLSGANVLTF.

This clone was observed once. This rearrangement joins TRBV19 to TRBJ1-2; D is unclear. CDR1 LNHDA and CDR2 SQIVND come from the germline V gene (reference sequence). The CDR3 is 12 amino acids. V gave up 0 bases and J gave up 5 bases, with 4 bases separating them. Here the CDR3 reads CASSIDGYGYTF. The CDR3 DNA reads TGTGCCAGTAGTATAGACGGGTATGGCTACACCTTC.

The V gene is TRBV11-2, the J gene TRBJ2-3; D gene unclear. Trimming cost V 11 bases and J 0 bases, with 15 bases left between them. The CDR3 consists of 14 residues. CDR1 SGHAT and CDR2 FQNNGV come from the germline V gene. The CDR3 sequence is CASRELVSTDTQYF. The CDR3 DNA sequence: TGTGCCTCTAGAGAATTGGTGAGCACAGATACGCAGTATTTT.

The chain uses TRBV11-3 and TRBJ2-2, with 9 bases identical to TRBD1. V lost 3 bases and J lost 4; bases outside the gene matches: 3. The germline gives CDR1 SGHNT, CDR2 YENEEA. The CDR3 sequence is 15 residues long. CDR3 region: CASSFGTGPTGELFF. Here the CDR3 DNA reads TGTGCCAGCAGCTTCGGGACAGGGCCCACCGGGGAGCTGTTTTTT.

This rearrangement joins TRBV19 to TRBJ2-7; TRBD1 agrees at 7 bases. The germline V gene encodes CDR1 LNHDA and CDR2 SQIVND (reference sequence). V lost 8 bases, J lost 3 bases, and 4 bases stayed unmatched. This CDR3 has 12 amino acids. CDR3 DNA: TGTGCCAGTCGGGACAGCTACTACGAGCAGTACTTC. Translation gives CASRDSYYEQYF.

The chain has TRBV2 and TRBJ2-5; 8 bases agree with TRBD1. This CDR3 contains 14 residues. V lost 6 bases and J lost 4; bases outside the gene matches: 7. Germline V CDR1 and CDR2: SNHLY, FYNNEI. The CDR3 loop is CASRIGQGRETQYF. In DNA, the CDR3 is TGTGCCAGCAGGATAGGACAGGGTCGAGAGACCCAGTACTTC.

The V and J genes are TRBV28 and TRBJ2-1; 10 bases line up with TRBD2. With 3 bases clipped from V and 3 bases from J, the junction kept 5 bases outside the gene matches. This CDR3 contains 16 residues. CDR1 MDHEN and CDR2 SYDVKM come from the germline V gene. The CDR3 DNA is TGTGCCAGCAGTTTCCTTAGCGGGGGGCTCTACAATGAGCAGTTCTTC. Protein product: CASSFLSGGLYNEQFF.

In this sample, this clone turned up many times. The V call is TRBV30, the J call TRBJ2-1; 10 nucleotides match TRBD1. The CDR3 length is 13 residues. V lost 4 bases and J lost 5; bases outside the gene matches: 2. Germline CDR1 reads GTSNPN; CDR2 reads SVGIG (reference sequence). In DNA, the CDR3 is TGTGCCTGGAACGACAGGGGGCACAATGAGCAGTTCTTC. It encodes CAWNDRGHNEQFF.

In regard to this clone: The sample contains more than one DNA sequence encoding this CDR3. This sequence joins TRBV5-6 and TRBJ2-5, with 7 bases identical to TRBD1. CDR3 length: 13 residues. After removal of 4 bases from V and 2 bases from J, the junction contained 2 bases not matched to a gene. Germline V gene data show CDR1 as SGHDT and CDR2 as YYEEEE. The CDR3 protein is CASSPTGQETQYF. CDR3 in DNA: TGTGCCAGCAGCCCGACAGGGCAAGAGACCCAGTACTTC.

The sample holds a few counts of this clone. V usage is TRBV18 and J usage is TRBJ1-5; D might be TRBD1 (5 bases). The CDR3 runs 14 residues. In germline, CDR1 is KGHSH, CDR2 LQKENI. Trimming pared 1 base from V and 4 bases from J, leaving 8 bases between. CDR3 bases: TGTGCCAGCTCACCACGTGCAGGGAATCAGCCCCAGCATTTT. Translated: CASSPRAGNQPQHF. Using reference TRBV18 and TRBJ1-5 for the parts outside the CDR3, the full variable domain is NAGVMQNPRHLVRRRGQEARLRCSPMKGHSHVYWYRQLPEEGLKFMVYLQKENIIDESGMPKERFSAEFPKEGPSILRIQQVVRGDSAAYFCASSPRAGNQPQHFGDGTRLSIL.

This chain connects TRBV3-1 (or the pseudogene TRBV3-2) to TRBJ1-5; D gene ambiguous. The CDR3 loop spans 13 amino acids. Deletions cut 1 base from V and 7 bases from J, with 8 bases between. Germline V gives CDR1 LGHDT, CDR2 YNNKEL (reference sequence). The CDR3 DNA reads TGTGCCAGCAGCCAAGCCGTAGAACAGCCCCAGCATTTT. It translates to CASSQAVEQPQHF.

V and J are TRBV7-8 and TRBJ2-3; TRBD2 might be the D (5 bases). Per germline, CDR1 SGHVS and CDR2 FQNEAQ. The CDR3 loop spans 13 amino acids. Trimming removed 5 bases at V and 4 bases at J, with 10 bases between. The CDR3 DNA follows: TGTGCCAGCAGCGCCGGGGTTCCAGATACGCAGTATTTT. It codes for CASSAGVPDTQYF.

This chain joins TRBV5-4 and TRBJ1-4; TRBD1 might be the D (6 bases). CDR1 is SGHNT, CDR2 YYREEE, per germline (reference sequence). The CDR3 covers 13 residues. Trimming removed 4 bases at V and 8 bases at J, with 12 bases between. The CDR3 loop is CASSDRTNEKLFF. In DNA, the CDR3 is TGTGCCAGCAGCGACAGGACGAACGAAAAACTGTTTTTT.

As regards this clone: The sample carries other DNA sequences with the same CDR3. The CDR3 bases are TGTGCCAGCTCACCCTTGGGGGGACGTCAGCCCCAGCATTTT. It translates to CASSPLGGRQPQHF. The genes are TRBV18 and TRBJ1-5; a possible D gene is TRBD1 (5 bases). V lost 3 bases and J 6 bases, leaving 12 bases between the germline ends. CDR1 is KGHSH, CDR2 LQKENI, per germline. The CDR3 has 14 amino acids.

The V call is TRBV7-9, the J call TRBJ2-7; 8 positions agree with TRBD2. Germline-derived CDR1 and CDR2 are SEHNR and FQNEAQ (reference sequence). This CDR3 contains 16 residues. Losses at the gene ends were 5 bases for V and 0 bases for J; bases not matched to a gene: 9. CDR3 nucleotide sequence: TGTGCCAGCAGCGAACCCGGGGGGGTTCCCTCCTACGAGCAGTACTTC. Amino acid sequence: CASSEPGGVPSYEQYF.